The sequence of this T cell receptor (beta chain) was determined in a study of blood T cell repertoires in COVID-19. Generated by immunoSEQ multiplex PCR, the TCRdb table keeps only in-frame clones and is missing some. The sample lists about 150,000 clones, roughly 79% occurring once. CDR1 is LNHDA, CDR2 SQIVND, per germline (reference sequence). V was clipped by 3 bases and J by 7 bases; unmatched bases: 8. This CDR3 has 15 residues. The sequenced material came from peripheral blood. The chain has TRBV19 and TRBJ2-4; 8 bases match TRBD1. The receptor was isolated from a human donor with acute or convalescent COVID-19. The donor label of this sample is uncertain. The CDR3: CASSMQGAYGNIQYF. For the CDR3, the DNA is TGTGCCAGTAGTATGCAGGGGGCCTATGGGAACATTCAGTACTTC. Supplemented by reference TRBV19 and TRBJ2-4, the full variable domain reads DGGITQSPKYLFRKEGQNVTLSCEQNLNHDAMYWYRQDPGQGLRLIYYSQIVNDFQKGDIAEGYSVSREKKESFPLTVTSAQKNPTAFYLCASSMQGAYGNIQYFGAGTRLSVL.